The rows below give T cell receptor beta chains drawn from one sample of a study of patients and donors after allogeneic stem cell transplantation. TCRdb processed the RT-PCR reads anew with MiXCR; each CDR3 protein has one entry. There are about a million distinct CDR3 sequences in the sample; roughly 17% occur only once, and around 6% lies in the top ten. The sample comprised blood, either unsorted or a sorted T cell fraction (not recorded which). All receptors derive from a human donor who was either an allogeneic HSCT recipient or a stem cell or donor lymphocyte infusion donor (not recorded which). It is not recorded whose cells these are; they may come from a transplant donor. The CDR3 runs from the conserved cysteine through the conserved F or W. D genes are given only for firm matches. Clone size is given for some rows only: seen once, a few or many times, or a class if the clone is expanded.

d_gene	abundance	v_gene	j_gene	CDR3aa	CDR3nt
.	.	TRBV12-3/TRBV12-4	TRBJ1-1	CASSLYRRSASEAFF	TGTGCCAGCAGTTTATACCGGCGGTCAGCCTCTGAAGCTTTCTTT
.	few	TRBV6-2/TRBV6-3	TRBJ2-5	CASRTTLRERETQYF	TGTGCCAGCAGAACAACCCTAAGGGAAAGAGAGACCCAGTACTTC
.	.	TRBV2	TRBJ2-4	CASSVEWGTKNIQYF	TGTGCCAGCAGTGTAGAGTGGGGGACCAAAAACATTCAGTACTTC
.	.	TRBV12-3/TRBV12-4	TRBJ1-2	CASGGGYGYTF	TGTGCCAGCGGGGGCGGGTATGGCTACACCTTC
.	many	TRBV12-3/TRBV12-4	TRBJ2-5	CASSFLAGSQETQYF	TGTGCCAGCAGTTTCCTGGCAGGGAGCCAAGAGACCCAGTACTTC
.	.	TRBV12-3/TRBV12-4	TRBJ2-5	CASSISKTQYF	TGTGCCAGCAGCATAAGCAAGACCCAGTACTTC
TRBD1	.	TRBV12-3/TRBV12-4	TRBJ1-2	CASSSDRAADYTF	TGTGCCAGCAGCTCGGACAGGGCCGCGGACTACACCTTC
.	many	TRBV20-1	TRBJ1-1	CSARDRGTLNTEAFF	TGCAGTGCTAGAGATCGCGGGACACTGAACACTGAAGCTTTCTTT
TRBD2	.	TRBV7-9	TRBJ2-7	CASSLGEPGLAYEQYF	TGTGCCAGCAGCTTAGGGGAGCCGGGACTAGCCTACGAGCAGTACTTC
TRBD2	few	TRBV20-1	TRBJ2-1	CSARDLRLAGGPYNEQFF	TGCAGTGCTAGAGATTTGAGACTAGCGGGAGGGCCCTACAATGAGCAGTTCTTC
TRBD1	few	TRBV20-1	TRBJ2-3	CSARDQTGRADTQYF	TGCAGTGCTAGAGACCAGACAGGGCGGGCAGATACGCAGTATTTT
TRBD1	.	TRBV3-1	TRBJ2-7	CASSKRGLNEQYF	TGTGCCAGCAGCAAAAGGGGGCTAAACGAGCAGTACTTC
.	few	TRBV6-1	TRBJ1-3	CASSEQLSSGNTIYF	TGTGCCAGCAGTGAACAACTGTCCTCTGGAAACACCATATATTTT
.	many	TRBV12-3/TRBV12-4	TRBJ1-3	CASYIGQPGNTIYF	TGTGCCAGTTATATCGGGCAGCCTGGAAACACCATATATTTT
.	few	TRBV4-1	TRBJ2-2	CASSHSDTGELFF	TGCGCCAGCAGCCATTCGGACACCGGGGAGCTGTTTTTT
TRBD1	few	TRBV3-1	TRBJ2-2	CASSQEQGVGTGELFF	TGTGCCAGCAGCCAAGAACAGGGGGTCGGCACCGGGGAGCTGTTTTTT
TRBD2	many	TRBV12-3/TRBV12-4	TRBJ2-7	CASSYRSSGSYEQYF	TGTGCCAGCAGTTATAGATCTAGCGGCTCCTACGAGCAGTACTTC
.	.	TRBV20-1	TRBJ1-1	CSASQGGQNTEAFF	TGCAGTGCTAGTCAGGGAGGACAAAACACTGAAGCTTTCTTT
.	few	TRBV2	TRBJ1-2	CASSARDDGYGYTF	TGTGCCAGCAGTGCCAGGGATGATGGCTATGGCTACACCTTC
.	.	TRBV29-1	TRBJ2-7	CSVAEDSYEQYF	TGCAGCGTTGCCGAGGACTCCTACGAGCAGTACTTC
.	few	TRBV7-7	TRBJ2-7	CASSPQPGADSYEQYF	TGTGCCAGCAGCCCACAACCAGGGGCGGACTCCTACGAGCAGTACTTC
.	.	TRBV7-2	TRBJ1-1	CASSLWDGAEAFF	TGTGCCAGCAGCTTATGGGACGGAGCTGAAGCTTTCTTT
TRBD2	few	TRBV15	TRBJ2-1	CATSRSGLAGYNEQFF	TGTGCCACCAGCAGATCCGGACTAGCGGGCTACAATGAGCAGTTCTTC
TRBD1	few	TRBV4-3	TRBJ1-2	CASSPDRVVAVGLSGDGYTF	TGCGCCAGCAGCCCCGACAGGGTTGTGGCTGTGGGGCTGAGTGGAGATGGCTACACCTTC
TRBD2	few	TRBV12-3/TRBV12-4	TRBJ2-7	CASRGGSSEQYF	TGTGCCAGCCGGGGGGGGTCAAGCGAGCAGTACTTC
.	.	TRBV6-6	TRBJ2-7	CASTDGGEQYF	TGTGCCAGCACCGACGGGGGAGAGCAGTACTTC
.	.	TRBV9	TRBJ1-2	CASSARRDSSYGYTF	TGTGCCAGCAGCGCGAGAAGGGATAGCAGCTATGGCTACACCTTC
TRBD1	few	TRBV12-3/TRBV12-4	TRBJ1-5	CASSLARDRGQPQHF	TGTGCCAGCAGTTTAGCTCGGGACAGGGGGCAGCCCCAGCATTTT
TRBD2	.	TRBV20-1	TRBJ2-7	CSATPSGTEQYF	TGCAGTGCTACTCCTAGCGGGACCGAGCAGTACTTC
TRBD1	.	TRBV18	TRBJ2-7	CASSTGQGVSYEQYF	TGTGCCAGCTCAACGGGACAGGGGGTCTCCTACGAGCAGTACTTC
TRBD1	.	TRBV20-1	TRBJ1-4	CSASPQGARTEKLFF	TGCAGTGCTAGCCCACAGGGGGCGCGGACTGAAAAACTGTTTTTT
.	.	TRBV5-1	TRBJ2-6	CASSLVSNSGANVLTF	TGCGCCAGCAGCTTAGTCAGCAACTCTGGGGCCAACGTCCTGACTTTC
.	many	TRBV12-3/TRBV12-4	TRBJ2-7	CASSLRRAGEQYF	TGTGCCAGCAGTTTACGCAGGGCTGGAGAGCAGTACTTC
TRBD1	.	TRBV7-9	TRBJ2-7	CASSTNRDSEYEQYF	TGTGCCAGCAGCACAAACAGGGACAGTGAGTACGAGCAGTACTTC
TRBD1	.	TRBV12-3/TRBV12-4	TRBJ2-6	CASSWTGVAGANVLTF	TGTGCCAGCAGTTGGACAGGGGTGGCTGGGGCCAACGTCCTGACTTTC
TRBD2	.	TRBV6-1	TRBJ2-2	CASSPILAGGQNGELFF	TGTGCCAGCAGTCCCATACTAGCGGGAGGTCAGAACGGGGAGCTGTTTTTT
TRBD1	.	TRBV19	TRBJ1-1	CASSTGPGQEGTEAFF	TGTGCCAGTAGTACGGGCCCGGGACAGGAGGGAACTGAAGCTTTCTTT
.	few	TRBV7-2	TRBJ1-5	CASSRDGGHSNQPQHF	TGTGCCAGCAGCCGGGATGGGGGACATAGCAATCAGCCCCAGCATTTT
.	.	TRBV18	TRBJ1-5	CASSPLNRMGNQPQHF	TGTGCCAGCTCACCACTAAACAGAATGGGCAATCAGCCCCAGCATTTT
TRBD1	.	TRBV7-9	TRBJ2-1	CASSPWTGNNEQFF	TGTGCCAGCAGCCCTTGGACAGGGAACAATGAGCAGTTCTTC